The entry below describes one TCR beta chain. Preparing the TCRbeta library involved the use of unique molecular identifiers. TCRdb ran MiXCR on the PCR reads and lists one entry per CDR3 protein. The table shows more than 250,000 distinct CDR3 sequences, with 9.9% occurring only once. The sample is drawn from a study of T-cell reconstitution after alpha-beta-depleted transplantation in children. Trimming removed 3 bases from V and 2 bases from J, with 19 bases in between. The CDR3 runs 17 residues. Source: PBMCs from the stem cell graft donor, taken from the stem cell graft. The sequence was obtained from a human donor who donated a stem cell graft to a child with SCID. This rearrangement joins TRBV12-3 or TRBV12-4 to TRBJ1-1; TRBD1 might be the D (5 bases). CDR3 loop: CASSLRRTGGFNTEAFF. As DNA, the CDR3 is TGTGCCAGCAGTTTGAGGAGAACAGGCGGGTTTAACACTGAAGCTTTCTTT.